The text below deals with one T cell receptor (beta chain). Its antigen is not known. This sample stems from a study of CD8 T cells in ankylosing spondylitis. Making the TCR beta libraries involved quantitative 5'-RACE with molecular barcodes. TCRdb re-called the 5' RACE reads with MiXCR, one entry per CDR3 protein. The repertoire holds around 890,000 distinct CDR3 sequences, with about 12% as singletons. Study conclusions and caveats: What appeared characteristic of ankylosing spondylitis blood was a TCR beta motif of fewer than ten highly homologous variants. Reportedly, matched ankylosing spondylitis synovial fluid was significantly enriched for disease-linked clones.

The germline V gene encodes CDR1 DFQATT and CDR2 SNEGSKA (reference sequence). Trimming cost V 2 bases and J 6 bases, with 17 bases left between them. The CDR3 length is 15 residues. This receptor was taken from a male donor with ankylosing spondylitis. Sequencing was performed on blood, either unsorted or a sorted T cell fraction (not recorded which). The chain joins TRBV20-1 to TRBJ2-1, with a weak D call TRBD2 (5 bases). Written as DNA, the CDR3 is TGCAGTGCTAGACGTTACCAGCGGTTAGTCAATGAGCAGTTCTTC. Translated: CSARRYQRLVNEQFF.